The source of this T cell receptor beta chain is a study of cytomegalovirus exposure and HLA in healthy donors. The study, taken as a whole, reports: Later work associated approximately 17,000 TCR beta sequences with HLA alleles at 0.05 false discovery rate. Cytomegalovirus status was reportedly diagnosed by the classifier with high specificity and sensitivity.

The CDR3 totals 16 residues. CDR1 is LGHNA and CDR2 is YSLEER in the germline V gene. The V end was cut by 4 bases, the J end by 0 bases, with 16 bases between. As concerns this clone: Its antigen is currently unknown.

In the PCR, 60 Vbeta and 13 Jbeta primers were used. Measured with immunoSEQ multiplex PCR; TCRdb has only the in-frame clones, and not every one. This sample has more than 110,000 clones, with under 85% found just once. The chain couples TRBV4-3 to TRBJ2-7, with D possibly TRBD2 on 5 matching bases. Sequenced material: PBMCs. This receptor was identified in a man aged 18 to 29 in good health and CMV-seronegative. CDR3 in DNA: TGCGCCAGCAGCCGAGGTGAGAGGGCTACCTCCTACGAGCAGTACTTC. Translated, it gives CASSRGERATSYEQYF.